One sample yielded the 12 T cell receptor beta chains listed below, sequenced in a study of PD-1 blockade in classical Hodgkin lymphoma. Sequencing used immunoSEQ multiplex PCR; TCRdb keeps in-frame clones, though not all of them. This repertoire shows 13,000 to 15,000 clones, roughly 80% found once; its top ten account for 16%. Time point specified: cycle 4 day 1 (C4D1), after less than seven weeks of nivolumab. Every patient was affected by relapse after autologous stem cell transplantation, while exposure to brentuximab vedotin was not uniform. This specimen consisted of peripheral blood mononuclear cells (PBMCs), obtained before the fourth cycle of nivolumab. Receptors originate from a human donor with classical Hodgkin lymphoma.

The rearrangement joins TRBV4-1 to TRBJ2-1; 12 bases fit TRBD2. Trimming at V came to 1 base and at J to 10 bases, leaving 8 bases not matched to a gene. The CDR3 has 16 amino acids. In germline, CDR1 is MGHRA, CDR2 YSYEKL. The DNA for the CDR3 is TGCGCCAGCAGCCAAGGGGTGCTAGCGGGGGGGCCGGAGCAGTTCTTC. Translated: CASSQGVLAGGPEQFF.

The gene calls are TRBV23-1 and TRBJ1-3; tentative D call: TRBD1 (5 bases). TRBV23-1 is recorded as an ORF, its role being uncertain. V was shortened by 8 bases and J by 0 bases, with 20 bases between the two germline ends. The CDR3 runs to 17 residues. Written as DNA, the CDR3 is TGCGCCAGCGGGGCGGATCGGAAGTCGGTCTCTGGAAACACCATATATTTT. Protein sequence: CASGADRKSVSGNTIYF.

The chain carries TRBV13 and TRBJ1-6; the match to TRBD1 covers 12 bases. V dropped 5 bases and J dropped 7; count of bases not matched to a gene: 6. Germline V CDR1 and CDR2: PRHDT, FYEKMQ (reference sequence). This CDR3 is built from 16 residues. CDR3 sequence reads: CASSPRDRGRNSPLHF. The DNA of the CDR3 is TGTGCCAGCAGCCCCCGGGACAGGGGGCGAAATTCACCCCTCCACTTT.

Comments on this clone: The germline gene is not matched at one end of the junction; a read error may be the cause. The chain uses TRBV7-9 and TRBJ2-7; D unclear. The germline gives CDR1 SEHNR, CDR2 FQNEAQ (reference sequence). This CDR3 comprises 14 residues. Here the CDR3 reads CTSSPITTLYEQYF. The CDR3 coding sequence is TGTACCAGCAGCCCGATTACGACCCTTTACGAGCAGTACTTC.

The V call is TRBV11-2, the J call TRBJ2-3; TRBD1 agrees at 9 bases. With 2 bases clipped from V and 3 bases from J, the junction kept 6 bases outside the gene matches. CDR3 length: 16 residues. Per the germline V gene, CDR1 is SGHAT and CDR2 is FQNNGV. This CDR3 reads CASSLMGTGRTDTQYF. In nucleotides, the CDR3 is TGTGCCAGCAGCTTAATGGGGACAGGGAGGACAGATACGCAGTATTTT. The variable domain in full, with the rest retrieved from reference TRBV11-2 and TRBJ2-3, is EAGVAQSPRYKIIEKRQSVAFWCNPISGHATLYWYQQILGQGPKLLIQFQNNGVVDDSQLPKDRFSAERLKGVDSTLKIQPAKLEDSAVYLCASSLMGTGRTDTQYFGPGTRLTVL.

The gene calls are TRBV7-9 and TRBJ2-3; D ambiguous. CDR1 is SEHNR, CDR2 FQNEAQ, per germline (reference sequence). The germline V and J ends were trimmed by 5 bases and 4 bases, with 10 bases remaining between them. The CDR3 length is 13 residues. CDR3 DNA: TGTGCCAGCAGCGGCCGGGCGGCAGATACGCAGTATTTT. Its translation: CASSGRAADTQYF.

J is TRBJ1-2 and V is TRBV10-1; no clear D gene. The CDR3 is 12 residues long. The V end was cut by 3 bases, the J end by 5 bases, with 7 bases between. From germline, CDR1 is WNHNN and CDR2 SYGVQD (reference sequence). The CDR3 sequence: CASSDFSYGYTF. DNA of the CDR3: TGCGCCAGCAGTGATTTCTCTTATGGCTACACCTTC.

The chain joins TRBV23-1 to TRBJ1-2; D is perhaps TRBD1 (5 bases). TRBV23-1 is recorded as an ORF, its role being uncertain. This CDR3 contains 16 residues. V lost 5 bases to trimming and J lost 8 bases, with 24 bases between them. Written as DNA, the CDR3 is TGCGCCAGCAGTTTAAAGGCTGCGGGGCGATCTGGAGGCTACACCTTC. It yields the protein CASSLKAAGRSGGYTF.

This clone was found once. The rearrangement joins TRBV5-8 to TRBJ2-7, with a weak D call TRBD1 (6 bases). This CDR3 is built from 15 residues. Germline V lookup: CDR1 SGHTS, CDR2 YDEGEE. The V and J ends lost 6 bases and 0 bases respectively, with 16 bases between them. For the CDR3, the DNA is TGTGCCAGCACCTTTTCGCACAGGGACTCCTACGAGCAGTACTTC. Protein product: CASTFSHRDSYEQYF.

The V gene is TRBV4-3, the J gene TRBJ2-1; D may match TRBD1 or TRBD2 (5 bases each). The CDR3 has 13 residues. CDR1 and CDR2 from the germline V gene are LGHNA and YSLEER. V lost 0 bases and J lost 12, with 12 bases in between. CDR3 nucleotides: TGCGCCAGCAGCCAAGATAAGAAAGGGACGCAGTTCTTC. Its translation: CASSQDKKGTQFF.

V and J are TRBV7-6 and TRBJ1-4; D is uncertain. The CDR3 runs 13 residues. Trimming left V 7 bases short and J 7 bases short, with 13 bases between. In germline, CDR1 is SGHVS, CDR2 FNYEAQ. CDR3: CASTRGLPEKLFF. The DNA of the CDR3 is TGTGCCAGCACCCGCGGACTGCCTGAAAAACTGTTTTTT.

The rearrangement links TRBV6-5 to TRBJ1-1; 8 bases line up with TRBD1. In germline, CDR1 is MNHEY, CDR2 SVGAGI. This CDR3 comprises 15 residues. V lost 0 bases to trimming and J lost 4 bases; unmatched junction nucleotides: 4. In DNA, the CDR3 is TGTGCCAGCAGTTACTCGACAGGGGACCGCACTGAAGCTTTCTTT. Encoded protein: CASSYSTGDRTEAFF.